This T cell receptor (beta chain) was captured by sequencing in a study of identical twins. Study conclusions and caveats: Out-of-frame alpha sequences that twins shared showed excess low generation probability. Diverse VJ usage suggested most zero-insertion clonotypes were not invariant T cells.

TCRdb called the 5' RACE reads again in MiXCR, with one record for every CDR3 protein. The top ten hold around 4.5% of the sample, which has some 690,000 distinct CDR3 sequences, less than 25% seen once. This clonotype was detected ten times or more. Its target is unknown. Germline CDR1 and CDR2: MNHEY and SVGAGI. Trimming left V 4 bases short and J 7 bases short, with 7 bases between. This CDR3 has 11 residues. The sample also formed part of further work on T cells expressing NK-cell markers. That report adds: Eight donors were sequenced, of whom seven were HCMV-seropositive, while the remaining one was HCMV-seronegative. Six or seven donors had dominant NKG2C+ clonotypes that comprised about 1.0-7.5% of their CD8+ T cells.

This receptor was obtained from a woman under 30 in good health. Sequenced input: PBMCs. The V and J genes are TRBV6-5 and TRBJ2-5; D remains unclear. CDR3 DNA: TGTGCCAGCAGTTGGCGAGGGACCCAGTACTTC. Its protein product is CASSWRGTQYF.